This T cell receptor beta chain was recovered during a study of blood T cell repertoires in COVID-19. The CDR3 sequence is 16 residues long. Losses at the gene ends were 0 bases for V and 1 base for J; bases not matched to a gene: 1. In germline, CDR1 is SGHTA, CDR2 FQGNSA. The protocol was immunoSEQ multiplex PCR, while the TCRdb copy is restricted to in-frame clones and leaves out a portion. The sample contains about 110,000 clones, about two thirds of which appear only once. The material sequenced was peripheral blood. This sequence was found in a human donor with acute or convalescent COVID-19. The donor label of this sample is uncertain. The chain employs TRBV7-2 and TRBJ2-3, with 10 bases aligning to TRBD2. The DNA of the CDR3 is TGTGCCAGCAGCTTAGCGGGGACTAGCGGCACAGATACGCAGTATTTT. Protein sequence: CASSLAGTSGTDTQYF.